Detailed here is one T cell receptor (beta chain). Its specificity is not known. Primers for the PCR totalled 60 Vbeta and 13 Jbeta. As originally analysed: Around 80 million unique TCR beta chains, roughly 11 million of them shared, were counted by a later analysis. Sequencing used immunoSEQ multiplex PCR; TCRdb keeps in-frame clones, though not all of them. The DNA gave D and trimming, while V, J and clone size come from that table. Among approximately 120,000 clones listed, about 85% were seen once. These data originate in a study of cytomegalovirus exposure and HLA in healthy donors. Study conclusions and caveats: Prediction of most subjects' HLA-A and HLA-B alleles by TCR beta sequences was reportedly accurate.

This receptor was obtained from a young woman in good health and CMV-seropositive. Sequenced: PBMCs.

This CDR3 reads CASSLAAGSYEQYF. Written as DNA, the CDR3 is TGCGCCAGCAGCTTGGCCGCGGGTTCCTACGAGCAGTACTTC. The chain joins TRBV5-1 to TRBJ2-7; TRBD2 might be the D (5 bases). The ends were cut back, 0 bases at V and 1 base at J, with 8 bases in the middle. The length of the CDR3 is 14 residues. The germline V gene encodes CDR1 SGHRS and CDR2 YFSETQ.